A single sample is the source of the 26 T cell receptor beta chains below, sequenced in a study of blood T cells in healthy people across ages. The authors ran a second PCR of roughly 7 to 11 cycles using a sample-barcoded 5' primer and a J-beta primer mix. MiXCR was run by TCRdb on the 5' RACE reads, yielding one entry per CDR3 protein. Of some 940,000 distinct CDR3 sequences listed, 25% to 30% are singletons. The data were also submitted as part of a second study, on T cells of mothers and their children.

The sample taken for sequencing was blood. The receptors come from a woman aged 40-49 years in good health.

This clonotype was counted a few times. The chain joins TRBV20-1 to TRBJ1-4, with unresolved D. This CDR3 has 15 amino acids. Germline V CDR1 and CDR2: DFQATT, SNEGSKA (reference sequence). Trimming shortened V by 7 bases and J by 6 bases, and 21 bases separated the two germline ends. The CDR3 region has the DNA TGCAGTGTCCCAAACTCCGTACTACTAGATGAAAAACTGTTTTTT. This codes for CSVPNSVLLDEKLFF.

The rearrangement uses TRBV30 and TRBJ1-1; D remains ambiguous. Trimming stripped 0 bases from V and 8 bases from J, with 13 bases between. From germline, CDR1 is GTSNPN and CDR2 SVGIG (reference sequence). This CDR3 comprises 13 residues. The DNA of the CDR3 is TGTGCCTGGAGTGTGAGGGTTTCGAAAGAAGCTTTCTTT. Its protein product is CAWSVRVSKEAFF.

This clonotype was detected ten times or more. V usage is TRBV20-1 and J usage is TRBJ2-7; D may be TRBD2 (6 bases). The CDR3 sequence is 14 residues long. The V end lost 4 bases, the J end lost 1 base, and 14 bases lay between the germline ends. The germline CDR1 and CDR2 sequences are DFQATT and SNEGSKA (reference sequence). DNA of the CDR3: TGCAGTGCTACGCGGGACGGGCGGTCCTACGAGCAGTACTTC. Amino acid sequence: CSATRDGRSYEQYF.

This clonotype was picked up many times. The chain recombines TRBV7-2 with TRBJ2-3, with D uncertain. Trimming shortened V by 2 bases and J by 2 bases, and 5 bases separated the two germline ends. This CDR3 region has 13 residues. CDR1 SGHTA and CDR2 FQGNSA come from the germline V gene. CDR3 residues: CASSLNPTDTQYF. The CDR3 coding sequence is TGTGCCAGCAGCTTAAATCCCACAGATACGCAGTATTTT.

This clonotype was found many times. The chain carries TRBV5-1 and TRBJ2-7; 11 bases match TRBD2. CDR1 is SGHRS and CDR2 is YFSETQ in the germline V gene. Trimming took 4 bases from V and 4 from J; bases not matched to a gene: 7. CDR3 length: 15 residues. CDR3 coding DNA: TGCGCCAGCAGCGCTGCCGGGACTAGCGGTTACGAGCAGTACTTC. Protein: CASSAAGTSGYEQYF.

The sample holds many counts of this clonotype. The chain combines TRBV25-1 with TRBJ2-4; D tentatively reads TRBD1 or TRBD2 (7 bases each). CDR3 length equals 17 residues. The germline V and J ends were trimmed by 2 bases and 3 bases, with 17 bases remaining between them. The V gene's germline CDR1 is MGHDK and CDR2 SYGVNS. The CDR3 bases are TGTGCCAGCAGTGAAATGGTGTCAGGGGGGGGCAAAAACATTCAGTACTTC. Its protein is CASSEMVSGGGKNIQYF.

The chain joins TRBV4-2 to TRBJ2-7, with D uncertain. The CDR3 totals 14 residues. Per the germline V gene, CDR1 is LGHNA and CDR2 is YNFKEQ. Between the trimmed V and J ends, which lost 0 bases and 3 bases, there was a span of 9 bases. CDR3 residues: CASSQEVGSYEQYF. CDR3 nucleotides: TGTGCCAGCAGCCAAGAGGTTGGTAGCTACGAGCAGTACTTC.

This clonotype was detected only a few times. V gene TRBV12-3 or TRBV12-4 combines with J gene TRBJ2-3; 10 bases are shared with TRBD2. The CDR3 length is 17 residues. V dropped 6 bases and J dropped 2; count of bases not matched to a gene: 11. The CDR3 bases are TGTGCCAGCAGCTCCAGCGGGGGGGATCCACCCACAGATACGCAGTATTTT. Amino acid sequence: CASSSSGGDPPTDTQYF.

This clonotype came up once. V gene TRBV5-1 combines with J gene TRBJ1-6, with D tentatively TRBD1 (5 bases). Per germline, CDR1 SGHRS and CDR2 YFSETQ. The CDR3 extends over 14 amino acids. Trimming cost V 3 bases and J 7 bases, with 11 bases left between them. Written as DNA, the CDR3 is TGCGCCAGCAGCTGGGTCAGGGCAAATTCACCCCTCCACTTT. It translates to CASSWVRANSPLHF. The whole variable domain, filled in from reference TRBV5-1 and TRBJ1-6, reads KAGVTQTPRYLIKTRGQQVTLSCSPISGHRSVSWYQQTPGQGLQFLFEYFSETQRNKGNFPGRFSGRQFSNSRSEMNVSTLELGDSALYLCASSWVRANSPLHFGNGTRLTVT.

A few counts support this clonotype. The rearrangement uses TRBV6-5 and TRBJ2-1, with 8 bases identical to TRBD2. The J call could be wrong; TRBJ2-7 is a better fit for the DNA end. There are 17 residues in the CDR3. Per the germline V gene, CDR1 is MNHEY and CDR2 is SVGAGI. The CDR3 coding sequence is TGTGCCAGCAGTACCCGACTAGCGAGTGTCTCCTACAATGAGCAGTACTTC. Residues: CASSTRLASVSYNEQYF.

The table lists this clonotype with a few counts. The chain combines TRBV28 with TRBJ1-1; the D gene is possibly TRBD1 (5 bases). Germline CDR1 and CDR2: MDHEN and SYDVKM. The CDR3 length is 15 residues. V dropped 6 bases and J dropped 7 bases, with 21 bases sitting between them. The CDR3 nucleotides are TGTGCCAGCAGATCCGCACGGGACGCAAGAAATGAAGCTTTCTTT. Translating it yields CASRSARDARNEAFF.

This clonotype came up many times. The genes are TRBV7-2 and TRBJ2-7; D uncertain. The CDR3 runs to 15 residues. Between the trimmed V and J ends, which lost 1 base and 2 bases, there was a span of 12 bases. Germline CDR1 reads SGHTA; CDR2 reads FQGNSA. The CDR3 DNA is TGTGCCAGCAGCTTAGGAGGCGCCACCACCTACGAGCAGTACTTC. It encodes CASSLGGATTYEQYF.

This sequence joins TRBV9 and TRBJ2-2; the D is unclear. This CDR3 is built from 13 residues. V shed 4 bases and J shed 5 bases, with 9 bases lying between them. CDR1 and CDR2 from the germline V gene are SGDLS and YYNGEE. The CDR3 sequence is CASSPTPTGELFF. DNA of the CDR3: TGTGCCAGCAGCCCGACGCCGACCGGGGAGCTGTTTTTT. Variable domain in full (rest from reference TRBV9 and TRBJ2-2): DSGVTQTPKHLITATGQRVTLRCSPRSGDLSVYWYQQSLDQGLQFLIQYYNGEERAKGNILERFSAQQFPDLHSELNLSSLELGDSALYFCASSPTPTGELFFGEGSRLTVL.

The rearrangement uses TRBV25-1 and TRBJ2-7, with 7 bases fitting TRBD1. CDR3 size: 13 residues. Trimming at V came to 3 bases and at J to 5 bases, leaving 4 bases not matched to a gene. Germline V gives CDR1 MGHDK, CDR2 SYGVNS. CDR3 sequence (DNA): TGTGCCAGCAGTGACTATCAGGGGGACGAGCAGTACTTC. This gives the protein CASSDYQGDEQYF.

This clonotype was seen many times. V and J are TRBV12-3 or TRBV12-4 and TRBJ1-5; D gene ambiguous. Between the trimmed V and J ends, which lost 6 bases and 5 bases, there was a span of 5 bases. The CDR3 sequence is 11 residues long. The CDR3: CASSLDQPQHF. The CDR3 bases are TGTGCCAGCAGCCTGGATCAGCCCCAGCATTTT.

This clonotype was observed a handful of times. The V call is TRBV7-2, the J call TRBJ2-3, with D possibly being TRBD2 (5 bases). CDR3 length equals 15 residues. CDR1 is SGHTA and CDR2 is FQGNSA in the germline V gene. The V end was cut by 5 bases, the J end by 2 bases, with 14 bases between. CDR3 sequence (DNA): TGTGCCAGCAGCACTATCACTAGGCTCACAGATACGCAGTATTTT. Translated: CASSTITRLTDTQYF.

This clonotype was seen ten or more times. The rearrangement links TRBV7-2 to TRBJ1-1; the D gene is possibly TRBD1 (5 bases). Trimming left V 4 bases short and J 1 base short, with 7 bases between. Germline V gives CDR1 SGHTA, CDR2 FQGNSA. This CDR3 is 13 amino acids long. For the CDR3, the DNA is TGTGCCAGCAGCTGGGGGTGGAACACTGAAGCTTTCTTT. It specifies CASSWGWNTEAFF.

This clonotype came up a few times. The CDR3 protein is CASSPAGGVGQETQYF. The CDR3 bases are TGTGCCAGCAGCCCAGCTGGGGGCGTAGGACAAGAGACCCAGTACTTC. The chain combines TRBV12-3 or TRBV12-4 with TRBJ2-5, with a weak D call TRBD1 (6 bases). The germline V and J ends were trimmed by 6 bases and 2 bases, with 19 bases remaining between them. The CDR3 consists of 16 residues.

For this clonotype: This may be a read error: a much more frequent sequence differs by one nucleotide. V is TRBV4-2 and J is TRBJ2-1, with a tentative D call TRBD1 (6 bases). The length of the CDR3 is 17 residues. Per the germline V gene, CDR1 is LGHNA and CDR2 is YNFKEQ. Trimming removed 4 bases at V and 10 bases at J, with 26 bases between. The CDR3: CASSRDPVGARGNEQFF. The DNA of the CDR3 is TGTGCCAGCAGCCGAGATCCGGTGGGGGCGCGAGGGAACGAGCAGTTCTTC.

The chain uses TRBV24-1 and TRBJ1-5, with D uncertain. This CDR3 has 15 amino acids. V shed 3 bases and J shed 0 bases, with 8 bases lying between them. The germline V gene encodes CDR1 KGHDR and CDR2 SFDVKD. Written as DNA, the CDR3 is TGTGCCACCAGTGATCAGAGACATAGCAATCAGCCCCAGCATTTT. This codes for CATSDQRHSNQPQHF.

The chain employs TRBV3-1 and TRBJ1-2; possibly TRBD1 for D (5 bases). There are 15 residues in the CDR3. Germline CDR1 is LGHDT and CDR2 is YNNKEL (reference sequence). Trimming pared 2 bases from V and 4 bases from J, leaving 14 bases between. CDR3 amino acids: CASSQILSRAYGYTF. CDR3 DNA: TGTGCCAGCAGCCAAATATTAAGCAGGGCCTATGGCTACACCTTC.

In this sample, this clonotype turned up a few times. The V gene is TRBV7-8, the J gene TRBJ1-4, with D possibly being TRBD1 (5 bases). Germline V lookup: CDR1 SGHVS, CDR2 FQNEAQ. This CDR3 is built from 17 residues. The germline V and J ends were trimmed by 4 bases and 0 bases, with 15 bases remaining between them. CDR3 nucleotide sequence: TGTGCCAGCAGCTGGGAGAGGCGGGGGACAACTAATGAAAAACTGTTTTTT. Protein product: CASSWERRGTTNEKLFF.

This clonotype was observed a handful of times. V gene TRBV19 combines with J gene TRBJ2-7; 9 bases match TRBD1. The last part of the DNA fits TRBJ2-5 better; the J call may be wrong. Germline loops: CDR1 LNHDA, CDR2 SQIVND (reference sequence). The CDR3 totals 14 residues. This CDR3 reads CATHPGQGVRTQYF. In DNA form, the CDR3 reads TGTGCCACCCATCCGGGACAGGGTGTTAGGACCCAGTACTTC.

The sample holds a few counts of this clonotype. The gene calls are TRBV20-1 and TRBJ1-6; TRBD1 matches 8 bases. With V trimmed by 6 bases and J by 1 base, 8 bases remained unmatched. This CDR3 has 16 residues. Germline V gives CDR1 DFQATT, CDR2 SNEGSKA (reference sequence). For the CDR3, the DNA is TGCAGTGCCCCTACAGGGGGTATATCCTATAATTCACCCCTCCACTTT. Translated, it gives CSAPTGGISYNSPLHF.

This clonotype showed up just a few times. The rearrangement uses TRBV5-1 and TRBJ1-4; a weak D match, TRBD1 (6 bases). Germline CDR1 is SGHRS and CDR2 is YFSETQ. The V end lost 6 bases, the J end lost 6 bases, and 18 bases lay between the germline ends. There are 15 residues in the CDR3. The chain's CDR3 is CASKTGTGWDEKLFF. CDR3 nucleotide sequence: TGCGCCAGCAAGACCGGAACAGGGTGGGATGAAAAACTGTTTTTT.

In regard to this clonotype: Compared with germline, one end of the junction differs, possibly owing to a read error. This chain links TRBV10-3 with TRBJ2-1; tentative D call: TRBD2 (7 bases). The CDR3 runs 14 residues. The germline gives CDR1 ENHRY, CDR2 SYGVKD. CDR3 residues: CAITGGPPYNAQFF. The CDR3 DNA sequence: TGTGCCATCACGGGGGGCCCCCCCTACAATGCGCAGTTCTTC.